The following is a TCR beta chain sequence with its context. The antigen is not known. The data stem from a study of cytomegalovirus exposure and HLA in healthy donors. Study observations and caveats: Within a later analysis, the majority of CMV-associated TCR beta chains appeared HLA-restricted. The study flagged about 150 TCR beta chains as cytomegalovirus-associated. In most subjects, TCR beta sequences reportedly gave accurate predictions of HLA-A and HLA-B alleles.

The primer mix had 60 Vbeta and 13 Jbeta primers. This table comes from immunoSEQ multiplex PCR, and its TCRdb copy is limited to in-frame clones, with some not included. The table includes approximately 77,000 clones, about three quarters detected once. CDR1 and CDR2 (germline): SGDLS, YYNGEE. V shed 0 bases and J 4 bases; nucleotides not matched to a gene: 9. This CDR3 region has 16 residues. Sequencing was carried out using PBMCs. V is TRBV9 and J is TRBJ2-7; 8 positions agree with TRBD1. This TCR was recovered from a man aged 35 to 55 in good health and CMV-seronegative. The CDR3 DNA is TGTGCCAGCAGCGTAGACGTAGGGGACAGGACATACGAGCAGTACTTC. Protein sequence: CASSVDVGDRTYEQYF. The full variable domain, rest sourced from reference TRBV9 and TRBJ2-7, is DSGVTQTPKHLITATGQRVTLRCSPRSGDLSVYWYQQSLDQGLQFLIQYYNGEERAKGNILERFSAQQFPDLHSELNLSSLELGDSALYFCASSVDVGDRTYEQYFGPGTRLTVT.